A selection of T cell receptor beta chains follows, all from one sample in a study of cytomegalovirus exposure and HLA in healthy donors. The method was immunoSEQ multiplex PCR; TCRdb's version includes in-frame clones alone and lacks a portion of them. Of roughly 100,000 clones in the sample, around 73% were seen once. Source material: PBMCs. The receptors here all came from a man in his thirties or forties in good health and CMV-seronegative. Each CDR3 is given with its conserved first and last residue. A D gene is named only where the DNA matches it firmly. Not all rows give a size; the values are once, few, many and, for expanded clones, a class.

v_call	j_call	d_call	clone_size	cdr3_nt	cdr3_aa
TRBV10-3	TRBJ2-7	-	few	TGTGCCATCAGTGAGGCAAAGGTTAACCGGGATCTCAGCTCCTACGAGCAGTACTTC	CAISEAKVNRDLSSYEQYF
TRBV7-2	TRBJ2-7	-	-	TGTGCCAGCAGCTTAGTGATAGGGGGCTCCTACGAGCAGTACTTC	CASSLVIGGSYEQYF
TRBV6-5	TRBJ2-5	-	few	TGTGCCAGCAGTTACGGGGCCACGGCGGAGACCCAGTACTTC	CASSYGATAETQYF
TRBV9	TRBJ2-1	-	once	TGTGCCAGCAGCGTAGGTGGACAGAGCTCCTACAATGAGCAGTTCTTC	CASSVGGQSSYNEQFF
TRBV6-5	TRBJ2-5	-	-	TGTGCCAGCTGTTACGGACAGCAAGAGACCCAGTACTTC	CASCYGQQETQYF
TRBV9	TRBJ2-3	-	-	TGTGCCAGCAGCGAGAGAGGGTCGGGGATAGATACGCAGTATTTT	CASSERGSGIDTQYF
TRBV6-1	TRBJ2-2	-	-	TGTGCCAGCAGGAAGGAGAGGGCGAACACCGGGGAGCTGTTTTTT	CASRKERANTGELFF
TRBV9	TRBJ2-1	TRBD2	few	TGTGCCAGCAGCGCCACTAGCGGGGGGCCCAATGAGCAGTTCTTC	CASSATSGGPNEQFF
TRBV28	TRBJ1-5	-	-	TGTGCCACAGAAGGGGAAACTCAGCCCCAGCATTTT	CATEGETQPQHF
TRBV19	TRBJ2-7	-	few	TGTGCCAGTAGCTTACAGGGAGCCTACGAGCAGTACTTC	CASSLQGAYEQYF
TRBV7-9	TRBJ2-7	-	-	TGTGCCAGCAGCACTCCACAACTCGTGGGGGGCGAGCAGTACTTC	CASSTPQLVGGEQYF
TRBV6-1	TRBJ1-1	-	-	TGTGCCAGCAGTTCCACACAGGGAGGGGGCACTGAAGCTTTCTTT	CASSSTQGGGTEAFF
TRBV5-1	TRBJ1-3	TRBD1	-	TGCGCCAGCAGCCCCTCAGGGGGCTCTGGAAACACCATATATTTT	CASSPSGGSGNTIYF
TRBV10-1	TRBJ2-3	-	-	TGCGCCAGCAGCCAAAGGACAGTGGATACGCAGTATTTT	CASSQRTVDTQYF
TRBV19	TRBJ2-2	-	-	TGTGCCAGTAGTCCCCTTGGACAGACCGGGGAGCTGTTTTTT	CASSPLGQTGELFF